A selection of T cell receptor beta chains follows, all from one sample in a study of cytomegalovirus exposure and HLA in healthy donors. This table comes from immunoSEQ multiplex PCR, and its TCRdb copy is limited to in-frame clones, with some not included. The sample contains 130,000 or so clones, roughly 90% of which appear only once. The material sequenced was PBMCs. These receptors were taken from a woman aged 18-30 years in good health and CMV-seronegative. CDR3s include the opening cysteine and the closing phenylalanine or tryptophan. Fields, in order: V gene, D gene, J gene, clone size, CDR3 protein, CDR3 DNA. A D gene is named only where the DNA matches it firmly. Not every row has a clone size; where given, it reads once, few, many or a size class.

v_call: TRBV10-1
d_call: TRBD2
j_call: TRBJ2-3
clone_size: .
cdr3_aa: CASSESRTRDTQYF
cdr3_nt: TGCGCCAGCAGTGAGTCTCGGACTAGAGATACGCAGTATTTT

v_call: TRBV9
d_call: TRBD2
j_call: TRBJ2-2
clone_size: .
cdr3_aa: CASSVYGRETGELFF
cdr3_nt: TGTGCCAGCAGCGTATATGGGAGGGAAACCGGGGAGCTGTTTTTT

v_call: TRBV6-6
d_call: TRBD2
j_call: TRBJ2-3
clone_size: .
cdr3_aa: CASSYLSGGSTDTQYF
cdr3_nt: TGTGCCAGCAGTTATTTGAGCGGGGGAAGCACAGATACGCAGTATTTT

v_call: TRBV11-3
d_call: .
j_call: TRBJ2-1
clone_size: .
cdr3_aa: CASWRGPYNEQFF
cdr3_nt: TGTGCCAGCTGGAGGGGACCGTACAATGAGCAGTTCTTC

v_call: TRBV7-8
d_call: .
j_call: TRBJ1-2
clone_size: .
cdr3_aa: CASSLAKGSYGYTF
cdr3_nt: TGTGCCAGCAGCTTAGCAAAGGGGTCCTATGGCTACACCTTC

v_call: TRBV4-3
d_call: TRBD1
j_call: TRBJ2-7
clone_size: .
cdr3_aa: CASSRNRQGLSYEQYF
cdr3_nt: TGCGCCAGCAGCCGAAACCGACAGGGGCTATCCTACGAGCAGTACTTC

v_call: TRBV9
d_call: .
j_call: TRBJ2-1
clone_size: .
cdr3_aa: CASSVGAASYNEQFF
cdr3_nt: TGTGCCAGCAGCGTAGGAGCGGCCTCCTACAATGAGCAGTTCTTC

v_call: TRBV5-1
d_call: .
j_call: TRBJ1-4
clone_size: .
cdr3_aa: CASSLSGGNEKLFF
cdr3_nt: TGCGCCAGCAGCTTGTCGGGGGGTAATGAAAAACTGTTTTTT

v_call: TRBV4-3
d_call: .
j_call: TRBJ2-3
clone_size: .
cdr3_aa: CASSQVFGGGTDTQYF
cdr3_nt: TGCGCCAGCAGCCAAGTCTTCGGGGGAGGAACAGATACGCAGTATTTT

v_call: TRBV28
d_call: TRBD1
j_call: TRBJ2-7
clone_size: .
cdr3_aa: CASSAADRGHEQYF
cdr3_nt: TGTGCCAGCAGTGCCGCAGACAGGGGCCACGAGCAGTACTTC

v_call: TRBV7-9
d_call: TRBD1
j_call: TRBJ1-4
clone_size: .
cdr3_aa: CASSPGTGSGEKLFF
cdr3_nt: TGTGCCAGCAGCCCAGGGACAGGGTCGGGAGAAAAACTGTTTTTT

v_call: TRBV9
d_call: .
j_call: TRBJ1-5
clone_size: .
cdr3_aa: CASSVGAATNQPQHF
cdr3_nt: TGTGCCAGCAGCGTAGGGGCAGCTACCAATCAGCCCCAGCATTTT

v_call: TRBV13
d_call: TRBD1
j_call: TRBJ1-2
clone_size: .
cdr3_aa: CASSTGTGGLGYGYTF
cdr3_nt: TGTGCCAGCAGCACCGGGACAGGGGGCCTTGGCTATGGCTACACCTTC

v_call: TRBV7-8
d_call: .
j_call: TRBJ1-6
clone_size: .
cdr3_aa: CASSTLGQRNSPLHF
cdr3_nt: TGTGCCAGCAGCACTCTGGGACAACGTAATTCACCCCTCCACTTT

v_call: TRBV6-1
d_call: TRBD1
j_call: TRBJ2-1
clone_size: .
cdr3_aa: CASSERDRVTYNEQFF
cdr3_nt: TGTGCCAGCAGTGAAAGAGACAGGGTCACCTACAATGAGCAGTTCTTC

v_call: TRBV30
d_call: .
j_call: TRBJ1-1
clone_size: .
cdr3_aa: CALAGTQNTEAFF
cdr3_nt: TGTGCCTTAGCCGGGACACAGAACACTGAAGCTTTCTTT

v_call: TRBV9
d_call: .
j_call: TRBJ1-4
clone_size: .
cdr3_aa: CASSQREANEKLFF
cdr3_nt: TGTGCCAGCAGCCAACGTGAGGCTAATGAAAAACTGTTTTTT

v_call: TRBV19
d_call: .
j_call: TRBJ1-4
clone_size: .
cdr3_aa: CASSMELGVRGEKLFF
cdr3_nt: TGTGCCAGTAGTATGGAGCTCGGAGTGAGAGGGGAAAAACTGTTTTTT

v_call: TRBV7-9
d_call: TRBD2
j_call: TRBJ2-3
clone_size: .
cdr3_aa: CASSLVLAGPDTQYF
cdr3_nt: TGTGCCAGCAGCTTAGTGCTAGCGGGGCCAGATACGCAGTATTTT

v_call: TRBV7-3
d_call: TRBD2
j_call: TRBJ2-1
clone_size: .
cdr3_aa: CASSPGLASGGHEQFF
cdr3_nt: TGTGCCAGCAGCCCGGGACTAGCGAGTGGGGGTCATGAGCAGTTCTTC

v_call: TRBV9
d_call: .
j_call: TRBJ2-5
clone_size: .
cdr3_aa: CASSPLEGGVRGQYF
cdr3_nt: TGTGCCAGCAGCCCCCTAGAAGGGGGGGTCCGAGGCCAGTACTTC

v_call: TRBV10-2
d_call: TRBD1
j_call: TRBJ1-5
clone_size: .
cdr3_aa: CANERGDRFYSNQPQHF
cdr3_nt: TGCGCCAACGAACGAGGGGACAGATTTTATAGCAATCAGCCCCAGCATTTT

v_call: TRBV10-2
d_call: TRBD2
j_call: TRBJ2-2
clone_size: few
cdr3_aa: CATQGLATGELFF
cdr3_nt: TGCGCCACTCAAGGACTAGCCACCGGGGAGCTGTTTTTT

v_call: TRBV5-4
d_call: TRBD2
j_call: TRBJ2-7
clone_size: .
cdr3_aa: CASSYGLAGGLSYEQYF
cdr3_nt: TGTGCCAGCAGCTACGGACTAGCGGGGGGCCTCTCCTACGAGCAGTACTTC

v_call: TRBV5-4
d_call: TRBD1
j_call: TRBJ1-2
clone_size: .
cdr3_aa: CASSSITGGNYGYTF
cdr3_nt: TGTGCCAGCAGCTCTATTACAGGGGGTAACTATGGCTACACCTTC

v_call: TRBV5-1
d_call: TRBD1
j_call: TRBJ2-7
clone_size: .
cdr3_aa: CASSYRTGSSSYEQYF
cdr3_nt: TGCGCCAGCAGTTATAGGACAGGGAGCAGCTCCTACGAGCAGTACTTC

v_call: TRBV30
d_call: .
j_call: TRBJ1-1
clone_size: .
cdr3_aa: CAWSVQENTEAFF
cdr3_nt: TGTGCCTGGAGTGTACAAGAGAACACTGAAGCTTTCTTT

v_call: TRBV27
d_call: .
j_call: TRBJ2-2
clone_size: .
cdr3_aa: CASSLAGLSNTGELFF
cdr3_nt: TGTGCCAGCAGTTTAGCAGGGTTATCGAACACCGGGGAGCTGTTTTTT

v_call: TRBV6-1
d_call: TRBD2
j_call: TRBJ2-1
clone_size: once
cdr3_aa: CASSEGALGLAGDPYNEQFF
cdr3_nt: TGTGCCAGCAGTGAAGGGGCACTTGGACTAGCGGGAGACCCCTACAATGAGCAGTTCTTC

v_call: TRBV29-1
d_call: TRBD1
j_call: TRBJ1-2
clone_size: .
cdr3_aa: CSVTPGTGINYGYTF
cdr3_nt: TGCAGCGTAACCCCCGGGACAGGAATTAACTATGGCTACACCTTC

v_call: TRBV19
d_call: TRBD1
j_call: TRBJ1-1
clone_size: .
cdr3_aa: CASSIDGQGNTEAFF
cdr3_nt: TGTGCCAGTAGTATAGACGGACAGGGGAACACTGAAGCTTTCTTT

v_call: TRBV7-3
d_call: TRBD2
j_call: TRBJ2-5
clone_size: .
cdr3_aa: CASSPLGLAGKETQYF
cdr3_nt: TGTGCCAGCAGCCCGCTGGGACTAGCGGGAAAAGAGACCCAGTACTTC

v_call: TRBV6-1
d_call: TRBD2
j_call: TRBJ2-1
clone_size: .
cdr3_aa: CASSEGSGRTNEQFF
cdr3_nt: TGTGCCAGCAGTGAAGGGAGCGGGAGGACCAATGAGCAGTTCTTC

v_call: TRBV29-1
d_call: .
j_call: TRBJ2-1
clone_size: .
cdr3_aa: CSVEVNYGSSYNEQFF
cdr3_nt: TGCAGCGTTGAAGTCAATTACGGGAGCTCCTACAATGAGCAGTTCTTC

v_call: TRBV30
d_call: .
j_call: TRBJ1-4
clone_size: .
cdr3_aa: CAWSGGARGEKLFF
cdr3_nt: TGTGCCTGGAGTGGGGGAGCCCGGGGGGAAAAACTGTTTTTT

v_call: TRBV2
d_call: TRBD1
j_call: TRBJ1-4
clone_size: .
cdr3_aa: CASRTGGNEKLFF
cdr3_nt: TGTGCCAGCAGAACAGGGGGGAATGAAAAACTGTTTTTT

v_call: TRBV5-5
d_call: TRBD2
j_call: TRBJ2-7
clone_size: .
cdr3_aa: CASSPVGGGNPYEQYF
cdr3_nt: TGTGCCAGCAGCCCCGTTGGGGGGGGGAACCCCTACGAGCAGTACTTC

v_call: TRBV4-3
d_call: .
j_call: TRBJ1-3
clone_size: .
cdr3_aa: CASSQNPKNVNTIYF
cdr3_nt: TGCGCCAGCAGCCAAAATCCTAAAAACGTAAACACCATATATTTT

v_call: TRBV2
d_call: .
j_call: TRBJ1-5
clone_size: once
cdr3_aa: CASSERRTNQPQHF
cdr3_nt: TGTGCCAGCAGTGAACGACGGACTAATCAGCCCCAGCATTTT

v_call: TRBV7-9
d_call: .
j_call: TRBJ1-1
clone_size: .
cdr3_aa: CASSLSFSAGEAFF
cdr3_nt: TGTGCCAGCAGCTTATCCTTCTCCGCGGGGGAAGCTTTCTTT

v_call: TRBV7-2
d_call: TRBD2
j_call: TRBJ2-5
clone_size: once
cdr3_aa: CASSPGGRETQYF
cdr3_nt: TGTGCCAGCAGCCCGGGGGGGAGAGAGACCCAGTACTTC

v_call: TRBV19
d_call: .
j_call: TRBJ2-7
clone_size: few
cdr3_aa: CASSQAPSYEQYF
cdr3_nt: TGTGCCAGTAGTCAGGCACCATCCTACGAGCAGTACTTC

v_call: TRBV4-1
d_call: TRBD1
j_call: TRBJ2-1
clone_size: .
cdr3_aa: CASSPVPGQGYEQFF
cdr3_nt: TGCGCCAGCAGCCCTGTACCGGGACAGGGTTACGAGCAGTTCTTC

v_call: TRBV28
d_call: .
j_call: TRBJ2-1
clone_size: .
cdr3_aa: CASTPTRNEQFF
cdr3_nt: TGTGCCAGCACCCCGACAAGGAATGAGCAGTTCTTC

v_call: TRBV11-2
d_call: .
j_call: TRBJ2-1
clone_size: .
cdr3_aa: CASSPQFGSANEQFF
cdr3_nt: TGTGCCAGCAGCCCCCAGTTTGGGAGCGCCAATGAGCAGTTCTTC

v_call: TRBV5-1
d_call: .
j_call: TRBJ1-4
clone_size: .
cdr3_aa: CASSFSLGASTNEKLFF
cdr3_nt: TGCGCCAGCAGCTTTAGTTTAGGAGCATCAACTAATGAAAAACTGTTTTTT

v_call: TRBV4-1
d_call: .
j_call: TRBJ1-4
clone_size: .
cdr3_aa: CASSQEPGTTNEKLFF
cdr3_nt: TGCGCCAGCAGCCAAGAACCGGGAACAACTAATGAAAAACTGTTTTTT

v_call: TRBV5-4
d_call: TRBD2
j_call: TRBJ2-7
clone_size: .
cdr3_aa: CASSLRGTSGDTHGEQYF
cdr3_nt: TGTGCCAGCAGCTTGCGTGGTACTAGCGGGGACACTCATGGAGAGCAGTACTTC

v_call: TRBV2
d_call: .
j_call: TRBJ2-5
clone_size: .
cdr3_aa: CASSEEVGRGETQYF
cdr3_nt: TGTGCCAGCAGTGAAGAGGTTGGCAGAGGAGAGACCCAGTACTTC

v_call: TRBV6-1
d_call: TRBD1
j_call: TRBJ2-5
clone_size: .
cdr3_aa: CASLGDRLNEGYF
cdr3_nt: TGTGCCAGCCTAGGGGACAGGCTAAACGAGGGCTACTTC

v_call: TRBV10-1
d_call: .
j_call: TRBJ2-1
clone_size: .
cdr3_aa: CASSESLAGVPFF
cdr3_nt: TGCGCCAGCAGTGAGTCCCTGGCAGGGGTACCGTTCTTC

v_call: TRBV2
d_call: TRBD1
j_call: TRBJ1-1
clone_size: .
cdr3_aa: CASDLGQRNTEAFF
cdr3_nt: TGTGCCAGCGACTTGGGACAGAGGAACACTGAAGCTTTCTTT

v_call: TRBV6-5
d_call: .
j_call: TRBJ2-3
clone_size: .
cdr3_aa: CASWHHEGTDTQYF
cdr3_nt: TGTGCCAGCTGGCATCATGAAGGCACAGATACGCAGTATTTT

v_call: TRBV6-1
d_call: TRBD2
j_call: TRBJ2-7
clone_size: few
cdr3_aa: CASSETSGSYEQYF
cdr3_nt: TGTGCCAGCAGTGAGACTAGCGGGAGTTACGAGCAGTACTTC

v_call: TRBV30
d_call: .
j_call: TRBJ1-1
clone_size: .
cdr3_aa: CAWEGGLGTEAFF
cdr3_nt: TGTGCCTGGGAAGGGGGTTTGGGCACTGAAGCTTTCTTT

v_call: TRBV5-4
d_call: .
j_call: TRBJ1-2
clone_size: .
cdr3_aa: CASSLARGADYGYTF
cdr3_nt: TGTGCCAGCAGCCTCGCGCGGGGGGCCGACTATGGCTACACCTTC

v_call: TRBV11-3
d_call: TRBD1
j_call: TRBJ2-7
clone_size: .
cdr3_aa: CASSSTGRGPRSYEQYF
cdr3_nt: TGTGCCAGCAGCTCTACCGGCAGGGGGCCAAGATCCTACGAGCAGTACTTC